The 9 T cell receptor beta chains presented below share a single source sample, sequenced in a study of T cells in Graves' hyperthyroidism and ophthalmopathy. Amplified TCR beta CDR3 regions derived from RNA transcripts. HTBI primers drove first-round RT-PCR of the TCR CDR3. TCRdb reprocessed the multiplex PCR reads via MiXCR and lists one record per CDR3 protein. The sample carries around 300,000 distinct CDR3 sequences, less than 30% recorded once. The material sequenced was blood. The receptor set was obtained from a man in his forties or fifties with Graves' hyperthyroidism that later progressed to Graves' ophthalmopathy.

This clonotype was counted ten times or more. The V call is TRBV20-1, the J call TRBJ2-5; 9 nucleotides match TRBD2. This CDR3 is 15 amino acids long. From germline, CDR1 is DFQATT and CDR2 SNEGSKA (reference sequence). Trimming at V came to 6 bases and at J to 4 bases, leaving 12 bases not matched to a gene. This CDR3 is CSAIPWAGGGETQYF. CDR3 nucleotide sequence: TGCAGTGCAATACCATGGGCGGGAGGGGGAGAGACCCAGTACTTC.

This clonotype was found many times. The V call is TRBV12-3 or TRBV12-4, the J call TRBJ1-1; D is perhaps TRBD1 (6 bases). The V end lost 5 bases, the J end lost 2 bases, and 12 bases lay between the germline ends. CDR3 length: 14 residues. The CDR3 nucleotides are TGTGCCAGCAGTCAGGGGCAGAGTAACACTGAAGCTTTCTTT. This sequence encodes CASSQGQSNTEAFF.

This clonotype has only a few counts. CDR3 amino acids: CASRRYRLNTEAFF. The DNA for the CDR3 is TGCGCCAGCAGACGGTACAGGCTGAACACTGAAGCTTTCTTT. V gene TRBV5-1 combines with J gene TRBJ1-1; D perhaps matches TRBD1 (5 bases). V lost 5 bases and J 0 bases, leaving 11 bases between the germline ends. The CDR3 contains 14 residues. Germline assignment: CDR1 SGHRS and CDR2 YFSETQ.

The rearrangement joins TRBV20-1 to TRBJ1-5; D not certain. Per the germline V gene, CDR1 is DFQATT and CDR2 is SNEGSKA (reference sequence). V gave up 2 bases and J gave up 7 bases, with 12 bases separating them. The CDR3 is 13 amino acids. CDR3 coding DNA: TGCAGTGCTAGACCCCCCCCGGCACAGCCCCAGCATTTT. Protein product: CSARPPPAQPQHF.

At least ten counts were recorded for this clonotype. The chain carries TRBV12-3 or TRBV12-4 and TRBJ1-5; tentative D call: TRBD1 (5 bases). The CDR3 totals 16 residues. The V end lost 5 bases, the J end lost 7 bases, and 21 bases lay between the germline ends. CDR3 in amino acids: CASSPLGVRGNQPQHF. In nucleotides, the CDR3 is TGTGCCAGCAGTCCCCTCGGGGTAAGGGGTAACCAGCCCCAGCATTTT.

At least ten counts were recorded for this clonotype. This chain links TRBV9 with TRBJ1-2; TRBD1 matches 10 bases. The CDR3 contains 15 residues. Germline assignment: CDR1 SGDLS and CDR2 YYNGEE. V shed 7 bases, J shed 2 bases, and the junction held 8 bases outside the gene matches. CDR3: CASSTRDRGNYGYTF. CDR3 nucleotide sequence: TGTGCCAGCTCAACCCGGGACAGGGGCAACTATGGCTACACCTTC.

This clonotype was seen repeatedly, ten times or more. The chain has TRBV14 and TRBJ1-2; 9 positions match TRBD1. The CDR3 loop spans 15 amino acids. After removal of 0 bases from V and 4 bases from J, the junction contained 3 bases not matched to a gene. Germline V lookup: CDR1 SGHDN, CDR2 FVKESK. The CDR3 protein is CASSQDWTGAYGYTF. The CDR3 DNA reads TGTGCCAGCAGCCAAGATTGGACAGGGGCCTATGGCTACACCTTC.

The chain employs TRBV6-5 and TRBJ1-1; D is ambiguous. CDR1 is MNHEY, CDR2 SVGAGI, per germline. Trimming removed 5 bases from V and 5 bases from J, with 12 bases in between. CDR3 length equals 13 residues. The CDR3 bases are TGTGCCAGCAGTCGGTCGGACGTAACTGAAGCTTTCTTT. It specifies CASSRSDVTEAFF.

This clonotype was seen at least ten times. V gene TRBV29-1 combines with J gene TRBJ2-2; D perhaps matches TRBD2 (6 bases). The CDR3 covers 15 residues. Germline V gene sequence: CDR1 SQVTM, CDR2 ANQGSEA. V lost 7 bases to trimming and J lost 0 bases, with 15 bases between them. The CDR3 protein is CSGGWSGSNTGELFF. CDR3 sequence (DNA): TGCAGCGGAGGGTGGAGCGGGTCGAACACCGGGGAGCTGTTTTTT.